Following are 30 T cell receptor beta chains from one sample sequenced in a study of T cells in Graves' hyperthyroidism and ophthalmopathy. Amplification of TCR beta CDR3 regions was performed using RNA transcripts as template. During a first-round RT-PCR of the TCR CDR3, the HTBI primer set was used. TCRdb re-analysed the multiplex PCR reads in MiXCR, keeping a single row per CDR3 protein. The sample lists 700,000 or so distinct CDR3 sequences, 15% to 20% occurring once. Sequencing was performed on blood. These receptors all stem from a young man with Graves' hyperthyroidism.

This clonotype has ten or more counts. The genes are TRBV7-3 and TRBJ2-1, with 7 bases lining up with TRBD2. Trimming took 7 bases from V and 10 from J; bases not matched to a gene: 10. This CDR3 is 13 amino acids long. Per germline, CDR1 SGHTA and CDR2 FQGTGA. CDR3 amino acids: CASTLGGSREQFF. As DNA, the CDR3 is TGTGCCAGCACCCTGGGCGGGAGTCGCGAGCAGTTCTTC.

This clonotype was found a few times. The CDR3 coding sequence is TGTGCCTGGAGCGGGAGGGCCTATCACGAGCAGTACTTC. Its translation: CAWSGRAYHEQYF. V is TRBV30 and J is TRBJ2-7; 8 positions match TRBD2. The germline V gene has CDR1 GTSNPN and CDR2 SVGIG (reference sequence). The CDR3 spans 13 residues. V was clipped by 3 bases and J by 5 bases; unmatched bases: 6.

This clonotype was counted ten times or more. The chain employs TRBV11-2 and TRBJ2-1, with 8 bases lining up with TRBD2. CDR1 and CDR2 (germline): SGHAT, FQNNGV. The CDR3 runs 18 residues. V lost 2 bases, J lost 2 bases, and 11 bases stayed unmatched. This chain's CDR3 is CASSLRLGSGTPYNEQFF. The DNA for the CDR3 is TGTGCCAGCAGCTTACGGTTAGGTAGCGGGACCCCCTACAATGAGCAGTTCTTC. The whole variable domain, remainder taken from reference TRBV11-2 and TRBJ2-1, is EAGVAQSPRYKIIEKRQSVAFWCNPISGHATLYWYQQILGQGPKLLIQFQNNGVVDDSQLPKDRFSAERLKGVDSTLKIQPAKLEDSAVYLCASSLRLGSGTPYNEQFFGPGTRLTVL.

This clonotype was seen at least ten times. CDR3: CASSFSDRGRNQPQHF. CDR3 coding DNA: TGTGCCAGCAGTTTTTCGGACCGGGGCCGCAATCAGCCCCAGCATTTT. The chain links TRBV12-3 or TRBV12-4 to TRBJ1-5, with D perhaps TRBD1 (5 bases). The CDR3 loop spans 16 amino acids. Between the trimmed V and J ends, which lost 3 bases and 2 bases, there was a span of 14 bases.

The sample holds many counts of this clonotype. The chain links TRBV6-2 or TRBV6-3 to TRBJ2-1, with TRBD2 matching over 10 bases. Losses at the gene ends were 7 bases for V and 4 bases for J; bases not matched to a gene: 7. Germline V lookup: CDR1 MNHEY, CDR2 SVGEGT. This CDR3 is 15 amino acids long. CDR3 amino acids: CASTPGLALYNEQFF. CDR3 coding DNA: TGTGCCAGCACCCCGGGACTAGCGCTATACAATGAGCAGTTCTTC.

This clonotype has ten or more counts. The chain uses TRBV20-1 and TRBJ2-7; TRBD1 matches 7 bases. Germline CDR1 is DFQATT and CDR2 is SNEGSKA (reference sequence). CDR3 length equals 14 residues. V was clipped by 1 base and J by 0 bases; unmatched bases: 3. The CDR3 bases are TGCAGTGCTAGAGTAAGGGGGCTCTCCTACGAGCAGTACTTC. It encodes CSARVRGLSYEQYF.

This clonotype was detected ten times or more. The genes are TRBV7-9 and TRBJ2-1; a possible D gene is TRBD2 (6 bases). This CDR3 is 14 amino acids long. With 1 base removed from V and 4 bases from J, the gap between germline ends came to 8 bases. Germline V gives CDR1 SEHNR, CDR2 FQNEAQ (reference sequence). As DNA, the CDR3 is TGTGCCAGCAGCTTAGTAGCGGATTACAATGAGCAGTTCTTC. Amino acids: CASSLVADYNEQFF.

This clonotype was observed a handful of times. This rearrangement joins TRBV19 to TRBJ2-5; D may be TRBD2 (7 bases). Between the trimmed V and J ends, which lost 4 bases and 4 bases, there was a span of 13 bases. The CDR3 runs 14 residues. CDR1 is LNHDA and CDR2 is SQIVND in the germline V gene (reference sequence). The CDR3 here is CASSKWEGGETQYF. Written as DNA, the CDR3 is TGTGCCAGTAGTAAGTGGGAGGGGGGAGAGACCCAGTACTTC.

This chain links TRBV28 with TRBJ2-5; 10 bases align to TRBD1. V shed 3 bases, J shed 4 bases, and the junction held 8 bases outside the gene matches. Per the germline V gene, CDR1 is MDHEN and CDR2 is SYDVKM. The CDR3 is 16 residues long. The CDR3 sequence: CASSFAGTGVVETQYF. The DNA of the CDR3 is TGTGCCAGCAGTTTCGCCGGGACAGGGGTGGTAGAGACCCAGTACTTC.

This clonotype has more than one count but fewer than ten. V is TRBV27 and J is TRBJ1-1, with no clear D. Trimming shortened V by 3 bases and J by 6 bases, and 17 bases separated the two germline ends. There are 15 residues in the CDR3. CDR1 is MNHEY and CDR2 is SMNVEV in the germline V gene (reference sequence). The CDR3 sequence: CASSLDPQPSSEAFF. CDR3 in DNA: TGTGCCAGCAGTTTGGACCCCCAACCTTCCTCTGAAGCTTTCTTT.

This clonotype was counted a few times. This chain connects TRBV28 to TRBJ2-2, with TRBD2 identical over 9 bases. V was clipped by 10 bases and J by 5 bases; unmatched bases: 14. Germline V CDR1 and CDR2: MDHEN, SYDVKM. The CDR3 is 16 residues long. CDR3 sequence: CATDKDSGRRTGELFF. The CDR3 coding sequence is TGTGCCACAGACAAAGATAGCGGGAGAAGGACCGGGGAGCTGTTTTTT.

The chain carries TRBV29-1 and TRBJ2-5; TRBD1 matches at 7 bases. This CDR3 region has 17 residues. Per germline, CDR1 SQVTM and CDR2 ANQGSEA. J lost 1 base, V lost 1 base, and 12 bases had no gene match. CDR3 residues: CSVEGGRQGQTQETQYF. In DNA form, the CDR3 reads TGCAGCGTTGAAGGTGGAAGGCAGGGACAGACCCAAGAGACCCAGTACTTC.

CDR3 protein: CASSDWQRGGETQYF. CDR3 sequence (DNA): TGTGCCAGCAGTGATTGGCAGAGGGGCGGAGAGACCCAGTACTTC. The gene calls are TRBV6-1 and TRBJ2-5; D is tentatively TRBD1 or TRBD2 (5 bases each). The germline V and J ends were trimmed by 3 bases and 4 bases, with 15 bases remaining between them. The germline CDR1 and CDR2 sequences are MNHNS and SASEGT. The CDR3 is 15 residues long.

The sample holds a few counts of this clonotype. The rearrangement joins TRBV20-1 to TRBJ1-1, with TRBD1 matching 7 bases. Per the germline V gene, CDR1 is DFQATT and CDR2 is SNEGSKA (reference sequence). The CDR3 extends over 18 amino acids. V was clipped by 1 base and J by 7 bases; unmatched bases: 21. The CDR3 coding sequence is TGCAGTGCTAGAGGGGGGTGGTCGGCAGGGGGGATTAGGGATGAAGCTTTCTTT. Amino acids: CSARGGWSAGGIRDEAFF.

This clonotype was recorded at least ten times. The rearrangement links TRBV28 to TRBJ2-1; D uncertain. This CDR3 region has 12 residues. Germline CDR1 reads MDHEN; CDR2 reads SYDVKM. V lost 2 bases to trimming and J lost 8 bases, with 7 bases between them. Written as DNA, the CDR3 is TGTGCCAGCAGTTTAAATAGGTATGAGCAGTTCTTC. It translates to CASSLNRYEQFF.

The chain combines TRBV5-6 with TRBJ2-7; D is possibly TRBD2 (6 bases). CDR3 length equals 14 residues. Per the germline V gene, CDR1 is SGHDT and CDR2 is YYEEEE. V gave up 0 bases and J gave up 4 bases, with 11 bases separating them. CDR3 protein: CASSLDGRSYEQYF. In DNA form, the CDR3 reads TGTGCCAGCAGCTTGGACGGGAGATCTTACGAGCAGTACTTC.

This clonotype was counted at least ten times. The V and J genes are TRBV24-1 and TRBJ2-5; TRBD1 matches 8 bases. V shed 3 bases and J 4 bases; nucleotides not matched to a gene: 9. The CDR3 is 16 amino acids. Germline loops: CDR1 KGHDR, CDR2 SFDVKD. The CDR3 DNA is TGTGCCACCAGTGATCCCCCTTTACAGGGGGTAGAGACCCAGTACTTC. It specifies CATSDPPLQGVETQYF.

This chain uses TRBV3-1 with TRBJ1-6; no definite D call. The CDR3 contains 18 residues. Germline CDR1 LGHDT, CDR2 YNNKEL (reference sequence). The germline V and J ends were trimmed by 5 bases and 8 bases, with 25 bases remaining between them. Here the CDR3 reads CASSSHLLPAGADSPLHF. CDR3 nucleotides: TGTGCCAGCAGCTCCCACTTGCTGCCCGCCGGAGCGGATTCACCCCTCCACTTT.

This clonotype has a count of ten or more. J is TRBJ2-7 and V is TRBV7-2, with D maybe TRBD2 (7 bases). This CDR3 contains 16 residues. Trimming removed 4 bases at V and 7 bases at J, with 23 bases between. Germline lookup yields CDR1 SGHTA and CDR2 FQGNSA. The CDR3 DNA reads TGTGCCAGCAGCTACGACCGGACTAGGGGGAGGCGGGAGCAGTACTTC. It translates to CASSYDRTRGRREQYF.

This clonotype has just a few counts. The chain employs TRBV7-8 and TRBJ2-5; D is ambiguous. V was pared by 6 bases and J by 1 base, with 12 bases between. CDR1 SGHVS and CDR2 FQNEAQ come from the germline V gene. The CDR3 runs to 14 residues. The CDR3 spells CASSPEDGQETQYF. The CDR3 DNA follows: TGTGCCAGCAGTCCCGAGGACGGCCAAGAGACCCAGTACTTC.

This clonotype was detected a few times. This rearrangement joins TRBV24-1 to TRBJ2-1; 9 bases agree with TRBD2. The V segment lost 7 bases and the J segment 6 bases; nucleotides outside the gene matches: 3. The CDR3 totals 13 residues. Per the germline V gene, CDR1 is KGHDR and CDR2 is SFDVKD. CDR3 residues: CATRPSGTNEQFF. CDR3 DNA: TGTGCCACCAGGCCTAGCGGGACCAATGAGCAGTTCTTC.

To note about this clonotype: A much larger clone is a single base away; this may be a read error. The rearrangement links TRBV2 to TRBJ1-1, with unresolved D. CDR1 SNHLY and CDR2 FYNNEI come from the germline V gene. The CDR3 consists of 17 residues. V lost 3 bases and J 3 bases, leaving 20 bases between the germline ends. CDR3: CASSDFLTSQDDTEAFF. CDR3 bases: TGTGCCAGCAGTGACTTCCTCACCAGCCAGGATGACACTGAAGCTTTCTTT.

The chain couples TRBV6-1 to TRBJ1-1; possible D gene TRBD1, 5 bases. This CDR3 region has 14 residues. Trimming pared 3 bases from V and 0 bases from J, leaving 8 bases between. CDR1 is MNHNS, CDR2 SASEGT, per germline. The CDR3 region has the DNA TGTGCCAGCAGTGACCCGACAGTGAACACTGAAGCTTTCTTT. This sequence encodes CASSDPTVNTEAFF.

This clonotype has a count of ten or more. The chain employs TRBV6-1 and TRBJ2-7, with 12 bases that match TRBD1. The CDR3 is 15 residues long. Germline values: CDR1 MNHNS, CDR2 SASEGT. Trimming removed 6 bases from V and 4 bases from J; junction bases left unmatched: 7. The CDR3 DNA follows: TGTGCCAGCAGAAGGGGACAGGGGGCAGGGTACGAGCAGTACTTC. Translating gives CASRRGQGAGYEQYF.

The rearrangement links TRBV27 to TRBJ1-1, with TRBD1 matching over 7 bases. The V and J ends lost 6 bases and 6 bases, in that order; junction bases with no gene match: 1. The CDR3 contains 11 residues. The germline V gene has CDR1 MNHEY and CDR2 SMNVEV (reference sequence). The CDR3 DNA reads TGTGCCAGCAGCGGGACAGCTGAAGCTTTCTTT. As protein: CASSGTAEAFF.

The table lists this clonotype with a few counts. This chain connects TRBV29-1 to TRBJ2-7; no clear D gene. The CDR3 is 15 residues long. Germline loops: CDR1 SQVTM, CDR2 ANQGSEA. V lost 2 bases, J lost 0 bases, and 14 bases lay in between. CDR3: CSVESVDGYSYEQYF. For the CDR3, the DNA is TGCAGCGTTGAAAGTGTGGACGGTTACTCCTACGAGCAGTACTTC.

This clonotype came up many times. V is TRBV11-1 and J is TRBJ2-2; D possibly corresponds to TRBD2 (5 bases). V gave up 1 base and J gave up 0 bases, with 18 bases separating them. The CDR3 runs to 19 residues. Germline values: CDR1 SGHAT, CDR2 FQDESV (reference sequence). CDR3 nucleotides: TGTGCCAGCAGCTTAGTCCCCCCGGGCGACTATCCGAACACCGGGGAGCTGTTTTTT. It translates to CASSLVPPGDYPNTGELFF.

This clonotype was recorded many times. The chain joins TRBV6-2 or TRBV6-3 to TRBJ1-5; a weak D match, TRBD1 (6 bases). The CDR3 loop spans 19 amino acids. V was pared by 2 bases and J by 0 bases, with 20 bases between. Germline V CDR1 and CDR2: MNHEY, SVGEGT. In nucleotides, the CDR3 is TGTGCCAGCAGTTACCCCCGGGACAAAACCAAACGTAGCAATCAGCCCCAGCATTTT. It is translated as CASSYPRDKTKRSNQPQHF.

This clonotype has just a few counts. This chain links TRBV6-1 with TRBJ2-6; D gene unclear. V was cut by 6 bases and J by 0 bases, with 9 bases left in between. The CDR3 is made up of 15 amino acids. Germline CDR1 reads MNHNS; CDR2 reads SASEGT. CDR3 sequence reads: CASRSLSSGANVLTF. The CDR3 nucleotides are TGTGCCAGCAGATCTCTGAGCTCTGGGGCCAACGTCCTGACTTTC.

The gene calls are TRBV28 and TRBJ2-5; 7 bases align to TRBD1. With 8 bases clipped from V and 5 bases from J, the junction kept 11 bases outside the gene matches. This CDR3 is built from 14 residues. Germline V lookup: CDR1 MDHEN, CDR2 SYDVKM. CDR3 sequence reads: CASGLPGGSETQYF. The CDR3 nucleotides read TGTGCCAGCGGCCTGCCAGGGGGTTCGGAGACCCAGTACTTC.